This T cell receptor beta chain was observed in a study of blood T cell repertoires in COVID-19. Study-level information: The United States, Italy and Spain were the sources of the acute and convalescent COVID-19 samples. The cDNA or gDNA used as material had been derived from T cells, B-cell-depleted T cells, or PBMCs.

In the study's own analysis: Reference gene primers were amplified, and this amplification served to estimate nucleated cell counts. Profiled with immunoSEQ multiplex PCR; TCRdb holds only in-frame clones, not every one. Clone size and V and J calls were adopted from that table, with D and trimming inferred from the DNA. This repertoire shows 150,000 to 200,000 clones, roughly 83% found once; its top ten account for more than 1.5%. Between the trimmed V and J ends, which lost 1 base and 3 bases, there was a span of 15 bases. CDR1 is SQVTM and CDR2 is ANQGSEA in the germline V gene. This CDR3 region has 15 residues. This clone showed up just once.

The rearrangement uses TRBV29-1 and TRBJ1-1; D not certain. The receptor's source is a human donor in a cohort sampled during active COVID-19. Sequencing was performed on peripheral blood. DNA of the CDR3: TGCAGCGTTGAAGGTGCTGTCCTTCGGGACACTGAAGCTTTCTTT. Protein sequence: CSVEGAVLRDTEAFF. The entire variable domain, with the rest obtained from reference TRBV29-1 and TRBJ1-1, is as follows: SAVISQKPSRDICQRGTSLTIQCQVDSQVTMMFWYRQQPGQSLTLIATANQGSEATYESGFVIDKFPISRPNLTFSTLTVSNMSPEDSSIYLCSVEGAVLRDTEAFFGQGTRLTVV.